Here is one T cell receptor beta chain with its context. These data are taken from a study of Ad26.COV2.S vaccination and SARS-CoV-2 variants. Study information: Ad26.COV2.S arm of COV1001 included the donor.

TCRdb keeps only in-frame clones here, not all; method: immunoSEQ multiplex PCR. Of hundreds of thousands of clones in the sample, about 85% were seen once. Treatment described: around 19 received Ad26.COV2.S at low or high dose, single or two shots; about 5 received placebo; per-sample allocation not given. Each sample was drawn 63 days after the first injection (of vaccine or placebo). Germline values: CDR1 SGHDT, CDR2 YYEEEE. V was shortened by 3 bases and J by 4 bases, with 17 bases between the two germline ends. The CDR3 is made up of 15 amino acids. This clonotype was obtained from a person between 18 and 65 years old who received the Ad26.COV2.S COVID-19 vaccine or a placebo. Here the sequenced sample was peripheral blood, taken in a trial of Ad26.COV2.S vaccine versus placebo. This sequence joins TRBV5-6 and TRBJ2-7; tentatively, D is TRBD1 (6 bases). DNA of the CDR3: TGTGCCAGCAGCTACCAAACCGGGACACCATACGAGCAGTACTTC. Translating gives CASSYQTGTPYEQYF.